These 27 T cell receptor beta chains share one sample of origin, sequenced in a study of CD8 T cells in ankylosing spondylitis. Their antigens are not known. MiXCR was run by TCRdb on the 5' RACE reads, yielding one entry per CDR3 protein. Counted here are about 420,000 distinct CDR3 sequences, under 25% occurring once; the ten biggest clones make up about a sixth. Study-wide results and limits: The study identified a TCR beta motif of under 10 highly homologous variants that appeared characteristic of ankylosing spondylitis blood.

The source material was blood, either unsorted or a sorted T cell fraction (not recorded which). These receptors were collected from a male donor with ankylosing spondylitis.

This clonotype was seen a few times. This rearrangement joins TRBV7-2 to TRBJ2-5; 12 nucleotides match TRBD2. The V gene's germline CDR1 is SGHTA and CDR2 FQGNSA. CDR3 length equals 16 residues. V was clipped by 3 bases and J by 7 bases; unmatched bases: 9. For the CDR3, the DNA is TGTGCCAGCAGCTTTGGGACTAGCGGGCGGAAGGGGACCCAGTACTTC. Protein: CASSFGTSGRKGTQYF.

This chain uses TRBV20-1 with TRBJ2-1; 10 positions agree with TRBD1. Germline V lookup: CDR1 DFQATT, CDR2 SNEGSKA (reference sequence). This CDR3 is 14 amino acids long. Trimming took 6 bases from V and 3 from J; bases not matched to a gene: 5. Written as DNA, the CDR3 is TGCAGTGCCGAGACAGGGGGCGGCTACAATGAGCAGTTCTTC. It codes for CSAETGGGYNEQFF.

This clonotype was observed at least ten times. The V call is TRBV12-3 or TRBV12-4, the J call TRBJ1-1, with 10 bases fitting TRBD1. The CDR3 is 14 residues long. With V trimmed by 6 bases and J by 5 bases, 6 bases remained unmatched. The DNA of the CDR3 is TGTGCCAGCAGCCCGGACAGGGGGTTTACTGAAGCTTTCTTT. Protein sequence: CASSPDRGFTEAFF.

The CDR3 is CASSQEFGGFSYNEQFF. The CDR3, as DNA: TGTGCCAGCAGCCAAGAATTTGGTGGTTTCTCCTACAATGAGCAGTTCTTC. The chain couples TRBV4-2 to TRBJ2-1; D call uncertain. V dropped 0 bases and J dropped 0 bases, with 12 bases sitting between them. The CDR3 contains 17 residues. CDR1 is LGHNA, CDR2 YNFKEQ, per germline.

V usage is TRBV5-1 and J usage is TRBJ2-3; TRBD2 matches 7 bases. The V gene's germline CDR1 is SGHRS and CDR2 YFSETQ. With V trimmed by 1 base and J by 4 bases, 9 bases remained unmatched. The CDR3 runs 16 residues. The CDR3 reads CASSLLADPMADTQYF. CDR3 sequence (DNA): TGCGCCAGCAGCTTGCTAGCGGATCCGATGGCAGATACGCAGTATTTT.

V and J are TRBV12-3 or TRBV12-4 and TRBJ2-7; the D is unclear. Trimming cost V 6 bases and J 13 bases, with 16 bases left between them. This CDR3 spans 11 amino acids. The CDR3 DNA sequence: TGTGCCAGCAGCCCCTTTCGAGTCATCTACTTC. It specifies CASSPFRVIYF.

The chain links TRBV12-5 to TRBJ2-7, with TRBD2 matching over 11 bases. The V and J ends lost 2 bases and 0 bases, in that order; junction bases with no gene match: 9. The CDR3 spans 18 residues. Germline CDR1 and CDR2: LGHNT and FRNRAP. CDR3: CASGLLPGTSGSSYEQYF. The DNA for the CDR3 is TGTGCTAGTGGTTTGCTCCCCGGGACTAGCGGTAGCTCCTACGAGCAGTACTTC. The full variable domain, with the rest looked up from reference TRBV12-5 and TRBJ2-7, is DARVTQTPRHKVTEMGQEVTMRCQPILGHNTVFWYRQTMMQGLELLAYFRNRAPLDDSGMPKDRFSAEMPDATLATLKIQPSEPRDSAVYFCASGLLPGTSGSSYEQYFGPGTRLTVT.

A single count supports this clonotype. The conserved phenylalanine or tryptophan normally closing the CDR3 is absent here, so this likely arose from a read error. The chain links TRBV12-3 or TRBV12-4 to TRBJ1-5; unclear D gene. V lost 1 base and J 6 bases, leaving 16 bases between the germline ends. This CDR3 has 16 amino acids. CDR3 loop: CASSLVRGVSGQPQHL. The CDR3 DNA sequence: TGTGCCAGCAGTTTAGTACGGGGTGTCTCGGGTCAGCCCCAGCATCTT.

This chain links TRBV19 with TRBJ1-1; D possibly corresponds to TRBD1 (5 bases). Germline assignment: CDR1 LNHDA and CDR2 SQIVND (reference sequence). Trimming removed 3 bases at V and 6 bases at J, with 14 bases between. CDR3 size: 14 residues. Written as DNA, the CDR3 is TGTGCCAGTAGTATCAATTCAGGGAGCGCTGAAGCTTTCTTT. Translating gives CASSINSGSAEAFF.

V usage is TRBV12-3 or TRBV12-4 and J usage is TRBJ2-3; D gene ambiguous. Trimming took 2 bases from V and 4 from J, leaving 7 bases between them. CDR3 length: 13 residues. The CDR3 DNA follows: TGTGCCAGCAGTTTAAGTTCGGCAGATACGCAGTATTTT. It is translated as CASSLSSADTQYF.

This clonotype was seen ten or more times. The rearrangement joins TRBV30 to TRBJ2-2; no clear D. V dropped 6 bases and J dropped 4 bases, with 21 bases sitting between them. CDR1 and CDR2 from the germline V gene are GTSNPN and SVGIG (reference sequence). CDR3 length equals 16 residues. As DNA, the CDR3 is TGTGCCTGCGGGCCTTCAAGGGTCTTCTCCACCGGGGAGCTGTTTTTT. It translates to CACGPSRVFSTGELFF.

The chain combines TRBV5-1 with TRBJ2-5; D is unclear. The CDR3 is 15 residues long. V was clipped by 2 bases and J by 5 bases, with 16 bases between them. The germline V gene encodes CDR1 SGHRS and CDR2 YFSETQ. The CDR3 here is CASSLGPARRETQYF. The CDR3 DNA is TGCGCCAGCAGCTTAGGGCCGGCTAGACGGGAGACCCAGTACTTC.

The genes are TRBV6-2 or TRBV6-3 and TRBJ2-2; 10 bases line up with TRBD2. Losses at the gene ends were 6 bases for V and 1 base for J; bases not matched to a gene: 5. Germline values: CDR1 MNHEY, CDR2 SVGEGT. The CDR3 consists of 16 residues. The CDR3 spells CASSRRLAGNTGELFF. For the CDR3, the DNA is TGTGCCAGCAGCCGACGACTAGCGGGGAACACCGGGGAGCTGTTTTTT.

The rearrangement joins TRBV7-9 to TRBJ2-2, with a weak D call TRBD2 (5 bases). V lost 1 base and J 5 bases, leaving 8 bases between the germline ends. The CDR3 is 14 amino acids. Germline V gene sequence: CDR1 SEHNR, CDR2 FQNEAQ (reference sequence). CDR3 bases: TGTGCCAGCAGCTTAGACCTAGCTACCGGGGAGCTGTTTTTT. Its translation: CASSLDLATGELFF.

This clonotype was detected a few times. CDR3 protein: CASSALPAGGGYTF. The DNA for the CDR3 is TGTGCCAGCAGTGCCCTCCCCGCCGGGGGTGGCTACACCTTC. V usage is TRBV6-4 and J usage is TRBJ1-2; weak D call: TRBD1 (5 bases). Trimming removed 4 bases at V and 7 bases at J, with 16 bases between. The germline gives CDR1 MRHNA, CDR2 SNTAGT. CDR3 length equals 14 residues.

This clonotype was recorded only once. The V call is TRBV7-6, the J call TRBJ2-1; tentatively, D is TRBD1 (5 bases). This CDR3 is 13 amino acids long. Germline CDR1 reads SGHVS; CDR2 reads FNYEAQ. The germline V and J ends were trimmed by 5 bases and 9 bases, with 14 bases remaining between them. CDR3 in DNA: TGTGCCAGCAGCCCAGCAGGGTTTCGTGAGCAGTTCTTC. It encodes CASSPAGFREQFF.

The chain carries TRBV28 and TRBJ2-3; no reliable D call. The germline CDR1 and CDR2 sequences are MDHEN and SYDVKM. With 6 bases removed from V and 6 bases from J, the gap between germline ends came to 13 bases. This CDR3 contains 13 residues. The CDR3 reads CASSPLFVDTQYF. CDR3 nucleotide sequence: TGTGCCAGCAGCCCTCTCTTCGTTGATACGCAGTATTTT.

As concerns this clonotype: Sequence at one end of the junction differs from germline and may be a read error. The V and J genes are TRBV18 and TRBJ1-2; D ambiguous. The CDR3 length is 13 residues. From germline, CDR1 is KGHSH and CDR2 LQKENI. The CDR3 DNA sequence: TGTGCCAGCGCACCCCAGCGGAACTATGGCTACACCTTC. The encoded protein is CASAPQRNYGYTF.

The chain links TRBV7-9 to TRBJ1-1; 7 bases agree with TRBD1. The CDR3 loop spans 13 amino acids. With 5 bases clipped from V and 5 bases from J, the junction kept 5 bases outside the gene matches. Germline CDR1 reads SEHNR; CDR2 reads FQNEAQ (reference sequence). In DNA, the CDR3 is TGTGCCAGCAGCGCACAGGGGTTTACTGAAGCTTTCTTT. Translation: CASSAQGFTEAFF.

The chain recombines TRBV29-1 with TRBJ2-5; weak D call: TRBD1 (6 bases). Trimming took 6 bases from V and 0 from J, leaving 17 bases between them. The germline V gene has CDR1 SQVTM and CDR2 ANQGSEA. The CDR3 runs 15 residues. CDR3 sequence: CSVGGRKGYQETQYF. The DNA for the CDR3 is TGCAGCGTAGGGGGTCGTAAGGGGTACCAAGAGACCCAGTACTTC.

The chain joins TRBV3-1 to TRBJ2-3; tentative D call: TRBD1 (5 bases). With 0 bases removed from V and 0 bases from J, the gap between germline ends came to 16 bases. Germline V lookup: CDR1 LGHDT, CDR2 YNNKEL (reference sequence). The CDR3 consists of 18 residues. This chain's CDR3 is CASSQDQALGLSTDTQYF. The DNA for the CDR3 is TGTGCCAGCAGCCAAGATCAAGCGCTGGGGCTTAGCACAGATACGCAGTATTTT.

The rearrangement uses TRBV2 and TRBJ2-1; TRBD2 matches 10 bases. J was trimmed by 6 bases and V by 7 bases; bases with no gene match: 6. CDR3 size: 14 residues. CDR1 and CDR2 (germline): SNHLY, FYNNEI. In DNA, the CDR3 is TGTGCCAGCACCCGGACTAGCGGCTCCAATGAGCAGTTCTTC. Its translation is CASTRTSGSNEQFF.

This chain links TRBV20-1 with TRBJ2-2; D uncertain. V was trimmed by 3 bases and J by 6 bases, leaving 14 bases between them. The CDR3 consists of 14 residues. Germline V gene sequence: CDR1 DFQATT, CDR2 SNEGSKA (reference sequence). The CDR3 region is CSASPTGGAGELFF. The DNA for the CDR3 is TGCAGTGCTAGCCCCACCGGTGGGGCCGGGGAGCTGTTTTTT.

The chain links TRBV7-9 to TRBJ2-5, with D perhaps given as TRBD1 or TRBD2 (5 bases each). Trimming pared 5 bases from V and 2 bases from J, leaving 15 bases between. Germline assignment: CDR1 SEHNR and CDR2 FQNEAQ (reference sequence). The CDR3 length is 15 residues. CDR3 loop: CASSLIGTVQETQYF. The CDR3 bases are TGTGCCAGCAGCCTCATAGGGACGGTTCAAGAGACCCAGTACTTC. Filled out from reference TRBV7-9 and TRBJ2-5, the complete variable domain reads DTGVSQNPRHKITKRGQNVTFRCDPISEHNRLYWYRQTLGQGPEFLTYFQNEAQLEKSRLLSDRFSAERPKGSFSTLEIQRTEQGDSAMYLCASSLIGTVQETQYFGPGTRLLVL.

This chain uses TRBV7-8 with TRBJ1-5; the D is unclear. The CDR3 has 15 residues. Germline V gene lookup returns CDR1 SGHVS and CDR2 FQNEAQ. Deletions cut 5 bases from V and 6 bases from J, with 17 bases between. CDR3 nucleotides: TGTGCCAGCAGCGTAGACGAGGGAACCCCTCAGCCCCAGCATTTT. It translates to CASSVDEGTPQPQHF.

The CDR3 here is CATRPGERTGELFF. The CDR3 bases are TGTGCCACTAGACCAGGGGAAAGGACCGGGGAGCTGTTTTTT. The J gene is TRBJ2-2, the V gene TRBV24-1, with D maybe TRBD1 (6 bases). The CDR3 spans 14 residues. Germline-derived CDR1 and CDR2 are KGHDR and SFDVKD. V lost 10 bases, J lost 5 bases, and 16 bases lay in between.

This clonotype occurred a few times. This rearrangement joins TRBV3-1 to TRBJ2-1, with 11 nucleotides matching TRBD2. V dropped 6 bases and J dropped 4; count of bases not matched to a gene: 8. The germline V gene has CDR1 LGHDT and CDR2 YNNKEL (reference sequence). This CDR3 has 16 residues. Written as DNA, the CDR3 is TGTGCCAGCAGTCATTATAGCGGGAGGGCGTACAATGAGCAGTTCTTC. Encoded protein: CASSHYSGRAYNEQFF.